This TCR beta chain is drawn from a study of cytomegalovirus exposure and HLA in healthy donors (dated by TCRdb to about 2017). For the wider study: The roughly 670 repertoires of the first cohort and the 110 or so validation repertoires were produced on the same platform, according to a later analysis. Along with the approximately 670-subject first cohort, a separate validation cohort of approximately 110 different subjects was used. The aim of the study was to test whether cataloging public T cell receptors could identify signatures of past pathogen exposure. High-throughput TCR immunosequencing, statistical association of individual TCRs with disease status, and machine learning were combined to predict cytomegalovirus infection status. Paper-wide results and their limitations: The study gave a list of 150 to 200 TCR beta chains associated with cytomegalovirus. A later analysis found that TCRs clustered in the first cohort also tended to co-occur in the 100 to 150 validation repertoires, with approximately 93% of cluster scores above 0. The classifier was reported to diagnose cytomegalovirus status with high specificity and sensitivity in both the original and validation cohorts. A later analysis lacked HLA typing for the validation cohort, so it scored co-occurrence in that cohort across all 120 or so repertoires. Three of the identified cytomegalovirus-associated TCR beta chains were confirmed in vitro to be specific for cytomegalovirus antigens. The authors suggested that the approach could potentially be extended to other disease states and immunological phenotypes. Across donors, most TCR sequences were observed very rarely, whereas some public TCRs were present in many individuals.

CDR1 SGHDT and CDR2 YYEEEE were looked up in the germline V gene. V and J are trimmed by 3 bases and 4 bases, and the gene matches miss 12 bases of the junction. Reading from cysteine to phenylalanine, the CDR3 counts 16 amino acids. CDR3 DNA is the only sequence kept; it has 48 bases, read in frame from the first base. Separate from the roughly 650-subject first cohort, the validation cohort of about 110 subjects was the group to which the donors belonged. Note on this clone: The clone's antigen remains unknown. Nothing much larger sits one base from this clone, and base qualities are not available.

Libraries were built with the immunoSEQ multiplex PCR assay. As for how the authors treated the data: A statistical classification framework was built to diagnose cytomegalovirus status from the catalog of TCR beta chain sequences. This is the immuneACCESS table as TCRdb keeps it, with only in-frame sequences that have V and J called. A part of the clones is gone; compared with another copy, unresolved V genes explain less than half, and the rest is unexplained. V, J and clone size derive from that table, while D and trimming were established from the DNA sequence. Here the sample has 110,000 to 150,000 clones; 94% occur a single time. The ten largest clones take up 1.8% of the sample.

Sequenced sample: PBMCs. The source of this sequence is a man aged 18 to 30 in good health and CMV-seropositive. The V gene is TRBV5-6 and the J gene is TRBJ1-2, and TRBD1 matches 7 of the central bases. The DNA sequence reads TGTGCCAGCAGCTCGAGACAGGGACGTGCCCTCTATGGCTACACCTTC. Protein translation: CASSSRQGRALYGYTF.